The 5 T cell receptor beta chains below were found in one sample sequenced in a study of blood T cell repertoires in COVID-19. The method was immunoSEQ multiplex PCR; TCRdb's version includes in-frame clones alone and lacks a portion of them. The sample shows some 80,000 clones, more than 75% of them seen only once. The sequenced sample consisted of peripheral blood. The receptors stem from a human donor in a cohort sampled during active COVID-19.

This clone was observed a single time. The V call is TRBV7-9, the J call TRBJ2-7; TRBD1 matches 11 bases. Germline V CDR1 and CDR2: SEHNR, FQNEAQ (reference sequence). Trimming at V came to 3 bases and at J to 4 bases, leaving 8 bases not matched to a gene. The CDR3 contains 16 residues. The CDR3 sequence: CASSFLLGTGGYEQYF. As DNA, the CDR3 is TGTGCCAGCAGCTTCCTTTTAGGGACAGGGGGTTACGAGCAGTACTTC.

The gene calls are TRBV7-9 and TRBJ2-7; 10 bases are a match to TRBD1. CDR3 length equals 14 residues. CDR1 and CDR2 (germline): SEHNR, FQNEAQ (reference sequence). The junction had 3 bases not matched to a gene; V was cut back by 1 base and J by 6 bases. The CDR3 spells CASSLGQGAVEQYF. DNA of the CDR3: TGTGCCAGCAGCTTAGGACAGGGGGCGGTCGAGCAGTACTTC.

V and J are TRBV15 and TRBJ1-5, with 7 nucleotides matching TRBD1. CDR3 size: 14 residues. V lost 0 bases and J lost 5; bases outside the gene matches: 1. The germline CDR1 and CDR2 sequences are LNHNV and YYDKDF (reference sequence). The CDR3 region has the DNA TGTGCCACCAGCAGAGACAGGGGGGATCAGCCCCAGCATTTT. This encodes CATSRDRGDQPQHF. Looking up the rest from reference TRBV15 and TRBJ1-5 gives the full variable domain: DAMVIQNPRYQVTQFGKPVTLSCSQTLNHNVMYWYQQKSSQAPKLLFHYYDKDFNNEADTPDNFQSRRPNTSFCFLDIRSPGLGDTAMYLCATSRDRGDQPQHFGDGTRLSIL.

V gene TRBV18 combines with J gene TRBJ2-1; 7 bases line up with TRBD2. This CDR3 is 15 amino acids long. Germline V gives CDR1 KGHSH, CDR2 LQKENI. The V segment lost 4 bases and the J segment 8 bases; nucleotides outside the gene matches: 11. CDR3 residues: CASSRGGRALDEQFF. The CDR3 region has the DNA TGTGCCAGCTCACGAGGAGGGAGGGCCTTAGATGAGCAGTTCTTC.

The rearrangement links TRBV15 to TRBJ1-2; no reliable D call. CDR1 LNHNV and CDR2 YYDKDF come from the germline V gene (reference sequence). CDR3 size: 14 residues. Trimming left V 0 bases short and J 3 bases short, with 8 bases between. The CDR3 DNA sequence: TGTGCCACCAGCAGAGATGGTACGGACTATGGCTACACCTTC. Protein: CATSRDGTDYGYTF.